The T cell receptor (beta chain) under discussion was sequenced for a study of blood T cell repertoires in COVID-19. Participants spanned ages roughly 18 to 90 years and resided in around 25 US areas. Using immunoSEQ multiplex PCR, the repertoire was profiled, and TCRdb retains in-frame clones only, with some absent. The sample records a few hundred thousand clones, about 88% being singletons. With 5 bases clipped from V and 5 bases from J, the junction kept 5 bases outside the gene matches. There are 15 residues in the CDR3. CDR1 is SGHAT, CDR2 FQNNGV, per germline. The chain uses TRBV11-2 and TRBJ2-2, with 10 bases matching TRBD2. The source of this sequence is a woman aged 18-29 years who had been exposed to COVID-19. The source material was PBMCs or T cells enriched from blood (not recorded which). Written as DNA, the CDR3 is TGTGCCAGCAGCACCTATAGCGGGAGGACCGGGGAGCTGTTTTTT. Its translation is CASSTYSGRTGELFF.